Following are 26 T cell receptor delta chains from one sample sequenced in a study of gamma-delta T cells after stem cell transplantation. TCRdb processed the RT-PCR reads again with the CATT caller. The sample has about 2,900 delta-chain clones; 30% are singletons. The sequencing input was gamma-delta T cells. The receptors stem from a human donor. It is not recorded whose cells these are; they may come from a transplant donor.

Concerning this clone itself: Just one base apart from a much larger clone, this may be a read error. Other DNA sequences in the sample encode the same CDR3. The rearrangement uses TRDV2 and TRDJ1; D unclear. The CDR3 consists of 14 residues. Germline lookup yields CDR1 GEAIGNYY and CDR2 EKD. The chain's CDR3 is CACDTVDHTDKLIF. Written as DNA, the CDR3 is TGTGCCTGTGACACCGTAGACCACACCGATAAACTCATTTTT.

The chain employs TRDV2 and TRDJ1, with D possibly TRDD3 on 6 matching bases. CDR1 is GEAIGNYY, CDR2 EKD, per germline. Deletions cut 0 bases from V and 0 bases from J, with 10 bases between. The CDR3 is 15 amino acids. CDR3 protein: CACDTVGGNTDKLIF. CDR3 nucleotides: TGTGCCTGTGACACCGTGGGGGGAAACACCGATAAACTCATCTTT.

This chain connects TRDV2 to TRDJ1, with 7 positions matching TRDD3. CDR1 GEAIGNYY and CDR2 EKD come from the germline V gene. CDR3 size: 18 residues. V gave up 9 bases and J gave up 4 bases; unmatched junction bases: 25. This CDR3 is CAGQPLSEEWGSDDKLIF. CDR3 coding DNA: TGTGCCGGACAGCCTTTATCAGAAGAGTGGGGGAGCGACGATAAACTCATCTTT.

In its sample, this clone ranks as medium-sized (0.01 to 0.1%). The CDR3 here is CACDTLGMGTDKLIF. The CDR3 nucleotides read TGTGCCTGTGACACCCTGGGGATGGGAACCGATAAACTCATCTTT. The chain carries TRDV2 and TRDJ1; D may be TRDD3 (6 bases). The germline gives CDR1 GEAIGNYY, CDR2 EKD. Between the trimmed V and J ends, which lost 0 bases and 2 bases, there was a span of 12 bases. There are 15 residues in the CDR3.

As for this clone: This probably arose from a read error, given a far larger clone one base away. This sample also contains other DNA sequences that code for the same CDR3. The chain is built from TRDV2 and TRDJ1; no clear D. Germline V gene data show CDR1 as GEAIGNYY and CDR2 as EKD. The CDR3 is made up of 14 amino acids. The DNA for the CDR3 is TGCGCCTGTGACACCCTGGAGAACACCGATAAACTCATCTTT. Translated: CACDTLENTDKLIF.

This clone is categorized as medium-sized. The identical CDR3 is also encoded by other nucleotide sequences in the sample. CDR3 sequence (DNA): TGTGCCTGTGATCTAGTCGACTCTGGGGTGGGGAAACTCATCTTT. Translating it yields CACDLVDSGVGKLIF. The gene calls are TRDV2 and TRDJ1; weak D call: TRDD3 (6 bases). Trimming took off 4 bases at V and 8 bases at J, with 22 bases between the two ends. The CDR3 has 15 residues. The germline V gene has CDR1 GEAIGNYY and CDR2 EKD.

A note on this clone: This probably arose from a read error, given a far larger clone one base away. Other DNA sequences within the sample encode an identical CDR3. The rearrangement links TRDV2 to TRDJ3; no firm D call. The germline CDR1 and CDR2 sequences are GEAIGNYY and EKD. Trimming removed 3 bases at V and 5 bases at J, with 10 bases between. The CDR3 runs 15 residues. DNA of the CDR3: TGTGCCTGTGACCCTGCCAGCCGGGACACCCGACAGATGTTTTTC. Translated: CACDPASRDTRQMFF.

On this clone: With a far larger clone one base away, a read error is the likely cause. This chain joins TRDV2 and TRDJ1; 11 positions agree with TRDD3. Germline V gives CDR1 GEAIGNYY, CDR2 EKD. The length of the CDR3 is 15 residues. J lost 6 bases, V lost 0 bases, and 5 bases had no gene match. In DNA form, the CDR3 reads TGTGCCTGTGACACCCTTGGGGGATACGGCAATAAACTCATCTTT. Translation: CACDTLGGYGNKLIF.

Comment on this clone: A read error is likely here: a far larger clone is one base away. This chain's CDR3 is CALGDFPTNIPILGEIGYTDKLIF. In nucleotides, the CDR3 is TGTGCTCTTGGGGACTTTCCTACGAACATACCTATACTGGGGGAGATCGGGTACACCGATAAACTCATCTTT. The J gene is TRDJ1, the V gene TRDV1; TRDD3 matches at 9 bases. The V and J ends lost 3 bases and 0 bases, in that order; junction bases with no gene match: 29. Germline CDR1 and CDR2: TSWWSYY and QGS. The length of the CDR3 is 24 residues.

This clone is medium-sized within its sample. The chain is built from TRDV2 and TRDJ1; no firm D call. This CDR3 comprises 17 residues. CDR1 is GEAIGNYY, CDR2 EKD, per germline. V lost 2 bases and J 0 bases, leaving 18 bases between the germline ends. CDR3 bases: TGTGCCTGTGACAGTTTAGATAAGGGGTCTTACACCGATAAACTCATCTTT. Amino acid sequence: CACDSLDKGSYTDKLIF.

This clone is judged medium-sized (0.01 to 0.1%). The chain carries TRDV2 and TRDJ1; 9 bases align to TRDD3. V was pared by 3 bases and J by 3 bases, with 7 bases of the junction left unmatched. CDR1 is GEAIGNYY and CDR2 is EKD in the germline V gene. This CDR3 region has 15 residues. CDR3 region: CACDPLGEIADKLIF. CDR3 bases: TGTGCCTGTGACCCACTGGGGGAAATTGCCGATAAACTCATCTTT.

Relative to its sample, this clone is medium-sized. The rearrangement links TRDV2 to TRDJ1; 8 nucleotides align to TRDD3. CDR3 length: 17 residues. V lost 0 bases and J lost 4; bases outside the gene matches: 12. Germline V gene data show CDR1 as GEAIGNYY and CDR2 as EKD. CDR3 region: CACDTVWGTPSGDKLIF. The CDR3 nucleotides read TGTGCCTGTGACACCGTCTGGGGGACCCCCTCGGGCGATAAACTCATCTTT.

This clone was detected only a few times. The rearrangement uses TRDV2 and TRDJ1, with 9 bases that match TRDD3. The V gene end was trimmed by 2 bases and the J gene end by 0 bases; junction bases not matched to a gene: 9. The germline V gene has CDR1 GEAIGNYY and CDR2 EKD. The CDR3 is 17 amino acids. The CDR3 spells CACDRLGELPYTDKLIF. The CDR3 bases are TGTGCCTGTGACAGACTGGGGGAATTACCGTACACCGATAAACTCATCTTT.

This rearrangement joins TRDV2 to TRDJ1, with a weak D call TRDD2 (5 bases). Per the germline V gene, CDR1 is GEAIGNYY and CDR2 is EKD. V was clipped by 2 bases and J by 4 bases, with 16 bases between them. This CDR3 has 15 amino acids. The CDR3 DNA sequence: TGTGCCTGTGACATCCTAGGGAAAAGGATCGATAAACTCATCTTT. Translation: CACDILGKRIDKLIF.

Comments on this clone: A much larger clone is a single base away; this may be a read error. This chain uses TRDV2 with TRDJ1; 8 bases agree with TRDD3. The CDR3 totals 23 residues. The germline gives CDR1 GEAIGNYY, CDR2 EKD. The chain's CDR3 is CACGTVWRPTVSPTGGYTDKLIF. The CDR3 nucleotides read TGTGCCTGTGGCACCGTCTGGCGACCTACCGTCTCACCTACTGGGGGGTACACCGATAAACTCATCTTT.

With respect to this clone: A clone one base away is much larger, so this may be a read error. V usage is TRDV2 and J usage is TRDJ3; TRDD3 aligns across 12 bases. CDR1 is GEAIGNYY, CDR2 EKD, per germline. The CDR3 is made up of 21 amino acids. V trimming: 3 bases; J trimming: 5 bases; junction bases outside the gene matches: 16. The CDR3 sequence: CACDSPVLGDTGSRDTRQMFF. CDR3 nucleotides: TGTGCCTGTGACTCCCCAGTACTGGGGGATACTGGATCCCGGGACACCCGACAGATGTTTTTC.

Relative to its sample, this clone is medium-sized. The sample contains more than one DNA sequence encoding this CDR3. This chain links TRDV2 with TRDJ1; D is undetermined. The ends were cut back, 6 bases at V and 3 bases at J, with 13 bases in the middle. The CDR3 is made up of 13 amino acids. CDR1 GEAIGNYY and CDR2 EKD come from the germline V gene. CDR3 nucleotide sequence: TGTGCCTGTTTTTCTTTTCTTGCCGATAAACTCATCTTT. This codes for CACFSFLADKLIF.

The V call is TRDV2, the J call TRDJ1, with 12 bases matching TRDD3. The trim removed 0 bases at V and 2 bases at J, leaving 12 bases unmatched. CDR3 size: 19 residues. CDR1 and CDR2 from the germline V gene are GEAIGNYY and EKD. DNA of the CDR3: TGTGCCTGTGACACCGTTCTCGGCTGGGGGATACGAGGGACCGATAAACTCATCTTT. This codes for CACDTVLGWGIRGTDKLIF.

As regards this clone: This sequence may be a read error, since a much larger clone differs from it by one base. This chain connects TRDV2 to TRDJ1, with unresolved D. The CDR3 sequence is 15 residues long. Germline V lookup: CDR1 GEAIGNYY, CDR2 EKD. Written as DNA, the CDR3 is TGTGCCTGTAACACCGTGGATGCGTACACCGATAAACTCATCTTT. It specifies CACNTVDAYTDKLIF.

This clone was seen only once. With a much larger clone just one base away, this may be a read error. The V gene is TRDV2, the J gene TRDJ1, with 11 nucleotides matching TRDD3. The CDR3 is made up of 23 amino acids. The V gene end was trimmed by 5 bases and the J gene end by 2 bases; junction bases not matched to a gene: 30. Germline-derived CDR1 and CDR2 are GEAIGNYY and EKD. The DNA of the CDR3 is TGTGCCTGTGGCCCCCTCTTTAGTGCCCGCGATGGGGGATACGTGTTTTTGACCGATAAACTCATCTTT. This codes for CACGPLFSARDGGYVFLTDKLIF.

V usage is TRDV1 and J usage is TRDJ1; 8 nucleotides agree with TRDD2. Germline CDR1 reads TSWWSYY; CDR2 reads QGS. Trimming took 3 bases from V and 3 from J; bases not matched to a gene: 3. The CDR3 sequence is 14 residues long. CDR3 DNA: TGTGCTCTTGGGGAGCCTTCCTATGCCGATAAACTCATCTTT. Its translation is CALGEPSYADKLIF.

The chain links TRDV2 to TRDJ1, with D tentatively TRDD2 (5 bases). CDR3 length: 23 amino acids. Germline V lookup: CDR1 GEAIGNYY, CDR2 EKD. V lost 0 bases to trimming and J lost 3 bases, with 37 bases between them. The CDR3 spells CACDTVKKRSVPPNPSLADKLIF. CDR3 nucleotides: TGTGCCTGTGACACCGTTAAAAAACGGTCGGTTCCTCCGAACCCGTCGTTGGCCGATAAACTCATCTTT.

By share, this clone ranks as medium-sized. The chain uses TRDV2 and TRDJ1, with D unresolved. CDR3 length: 16 amino acids. Germline V lookup: CDR1 GEAIGNYY, CDR2 EKD. V was clipped by 3 bases and J by 1 base, with 17 bases between them. CDR3 protein: CACDPVGPGRTDKLIF. The CDR3 DNA reads TGTGCCTGTGACCCCGTCGGACCCGGACGCACCGATAAACTCATCTTT.

Comment on this clone: The mismatch at residue 3 between this DNA's translation and the TCRdb protein of a much larger clone likely reflects a read error; the protein shown is translated from the DNA. The chain couples TRDV2 to TRDJ1; the match to TRDD3 covers 7 bases. CDR1 and CDR2 (germline): GEAIGNYY, EKD. This CDR3 region has 17 residues. The CDR3 is CAWDTAGGPEYTDKLIF. In DNA form, the CDR3 reads TGTGCCTGGGACACCGCTGGGGGTCCCGAGTACACCGATAAACTCATCTTT.

CDR3 region: CALGEQVLGDPRGTDKLIF. The CDR3 nucleotides read TGTGCTCTTGGGGAACAGGTACTGGGGGATCCACGTGGCACCGATAAACTCATCTTT. The chain has TRDV1 and TRDJ1; 10 positions agree with TRDD3. There are 19 residues in the CDR3. V lost 1 base, J lost 1 base, and 12 bases stayed unmatched. Germline V CDR1 and CDR2: TSWWSYY, QGS.

For this clone: Possible read error: a much larger clone is one base away. The V gene is TRDV1, the J gene TRDJ1, with TRDD3 as a possible D gene (5 bases). The CDR3 is 20 residues long. V was cut by 2 bases and J by 0 bases, with 25 bases left in between. Germline CDR1 is TSWWSYY and CDR2 is QGS. The CDR3 protein is CALGERGLSGDNKNTDKLIF. DNA for the CDR3: TGTGCTCTTGGGGAAAGGGGGCTTTCGGGTGATAATAAGAACACCGATAAACTCATCTTT.